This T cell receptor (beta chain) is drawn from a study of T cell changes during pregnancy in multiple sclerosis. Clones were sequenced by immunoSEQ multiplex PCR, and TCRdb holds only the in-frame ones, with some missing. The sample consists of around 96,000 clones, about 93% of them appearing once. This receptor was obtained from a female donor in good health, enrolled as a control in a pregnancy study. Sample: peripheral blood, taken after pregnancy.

The CDR3 DNA sequence: TGTGCCATCATGACTAGCGGGCGAGGAACAGATACGCAGTATTTT. It encodes CAIMTSGRGTDTQYF. The genes are TRBV10-3 and TRBJ2-3; 10 bases match TRBD2. Germline CDR1 ENHRY, CDR2 SYGVKD. This CDR3 comprises 15 residues. Losses at the gene ends were 7 bases for V and 3 bases for J; bases not matched to a gene: 7.